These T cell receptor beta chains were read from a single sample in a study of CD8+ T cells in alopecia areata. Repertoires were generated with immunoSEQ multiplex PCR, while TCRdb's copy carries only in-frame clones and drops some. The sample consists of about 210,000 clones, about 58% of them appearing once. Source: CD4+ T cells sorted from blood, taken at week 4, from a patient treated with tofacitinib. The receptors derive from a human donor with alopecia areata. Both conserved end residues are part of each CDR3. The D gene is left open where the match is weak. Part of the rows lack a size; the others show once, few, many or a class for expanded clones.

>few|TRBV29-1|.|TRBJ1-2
TGCAGCGTTGATATAGGGAGGTATGGCTACACCTTC
CSVDIGRYGYTF
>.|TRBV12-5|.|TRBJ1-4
TGTGCTAGTGGTCCTGGGGTAGGGGGAGGCGAAAAACTGTTTTTT
CASGPGVGGGEKLFF
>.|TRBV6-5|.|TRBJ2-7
TGTGCCAGCATTTGGGACACCACGGCCTACGAGCAGTACTTC
CASIWDTTAYEQYF
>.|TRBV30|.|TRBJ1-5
TGTGCCTGTCAGATAGGCAATCAGCCCCAGCATTTT
CACQIGNQPQHF
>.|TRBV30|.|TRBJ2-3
TGTGCCTGGAGTCAGAAGCGAGCAGATACGCAGTATTTT
CAWSQKRADTQYF
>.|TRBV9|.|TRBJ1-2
TGTGCCAGCAGCGTAGCTTTAGGAGGGGATGGCTACACCTTC
CASSVALGGDGYTF
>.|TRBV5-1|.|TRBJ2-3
TGCGCCAGCAGCTTGTTGACAGCCACAGATACGCAGTATTTT
CASSLLTATDTQYF
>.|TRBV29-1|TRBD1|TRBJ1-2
TGCAGCGTCGGGGACAGTCTCTATGGCTACACCTTC
CSVGDSLYGYTF
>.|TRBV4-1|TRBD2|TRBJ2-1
TGCGCCAGCAGCCAACAAATGGGACTACTGCACAATGAGCAGTTCTTC
CASSQQMGLLHNEQFF
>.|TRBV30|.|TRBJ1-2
TGTGCCTGGAGTCACAGCCGGGACTCTCTGGGCTATGGCTACACCTTC
CAWSHSRDSLGYGYTF
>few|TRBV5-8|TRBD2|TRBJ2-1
TGTGCCAGCAGCACGGGAATCGCGGGGGATGAGCAGTTCTTC
CASSTGIAGDEQFF
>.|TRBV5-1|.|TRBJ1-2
TGCGCCAGCAGCTTGGCTTTCGGCACTGGGGTCTACACCTTC
CASSLAFGTGVYTF
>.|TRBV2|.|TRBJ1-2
TGTGCCAGCAGCCCGGACGGCATCTATGGCTACACCTTC
CASSPDGIYGYTF
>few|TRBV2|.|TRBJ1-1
TGTGCCAGCAGACCAGCGAACACTGAAGCTTTCTTT
CASRPANTEAFF
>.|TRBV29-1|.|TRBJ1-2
TGCAGCGTCGGAGGACCTAACTATGGCTACACCTTC
CSVGGPNYGYTF
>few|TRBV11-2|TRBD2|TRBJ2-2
TGTGCCAGCAGCTTAGTTCTAGCGGAAAACACCGGGGAGCTGTTTTTT
CASSLVLAENTGELFF
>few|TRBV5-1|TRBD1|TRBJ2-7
TGCGCCAGCAGCCCCGGACAGGGGCCCTACGAGCAGTACTTC
CASSPGQGPYEQYF
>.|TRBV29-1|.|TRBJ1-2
TGCAGCGTTGATGGAGCGGGCGGGATCTATGGCTACACCTTC
CSVDGAGGIYGYTF
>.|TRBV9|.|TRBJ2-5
TGTGCCAGCAGCGTAGAGGACCGGGACGTACAGTACTTC
CASSVEDRDVQYF
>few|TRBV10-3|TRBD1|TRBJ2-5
TGTGCCATAGCCGGGACAGGGTATACCGGAGAGACCCAGTACTTC
CAIAGTGYTGETQYF
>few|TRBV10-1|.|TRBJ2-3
TGCGCCAGCGGAAAACAGATGGATACGCAGTATTTT
CASGKQMDTQYF
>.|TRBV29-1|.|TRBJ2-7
TGCAGCGTTTCAGATTACGAGCAGTACTTC
CSVSDYEQYF
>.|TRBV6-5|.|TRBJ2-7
TGTGCCAGCGGTCAACAGTCCCCTGACGAGCAGTACTTC
CASGQQSPDEQYF
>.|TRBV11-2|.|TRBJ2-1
TGTGCCAGCAGCTTAGAACGGCTGAATGAGCAGTTCTTC
CASSLERLNEQFF
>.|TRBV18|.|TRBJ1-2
TGTGCCAGCTCCCCCAAGGAACGGGATGGCTACACCTTC
CASSPKERDGYTF
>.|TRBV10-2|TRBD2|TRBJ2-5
TGCGCCAGCAGTGAGACCCCGGGACTAGCAGTACCGGAGACCCAGTACTTC
CASSETPGLAVPETQYF
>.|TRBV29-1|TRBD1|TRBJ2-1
TGCAGCGTCACAGGGGCTTCTTACAATGAGCAGTTCTTC
CSVTGASYNEQFF
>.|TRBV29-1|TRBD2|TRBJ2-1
TGCAGCGTTGGTCAGAGCGGGGGGCCTTACAATGAGCAGTTCTTC
CSVGQSGGPYNEQFF
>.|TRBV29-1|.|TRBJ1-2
TGCAGCGTTGAACCTGGTCAGCGGGGGGGCTACACCTTC
CSVEPGQRGGYTF
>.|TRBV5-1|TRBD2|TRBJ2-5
TGCGCCAGCAGCACCCCGGGACTAGCGGGGGTGCCAAGAGAGACCCAGTACTTC
CASSTPGLAGVPRETQYF
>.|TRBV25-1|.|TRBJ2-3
TGTGCCAGCAGTGAAGGGGGCGCGAGGACAGATACGCAGTATTTT
CASSEGGARTDTQYF
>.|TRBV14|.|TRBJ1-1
TGTGCCAGCAGCCAAGTGGGCCGAAACACTGAAGCTTTCTTT
CASSQVGRNTEAFF
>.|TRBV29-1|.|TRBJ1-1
TGCAGCGTACAACAGGGAGGGAACACTGAAGCTTTCTTT
CSVQQGGNTEAFF
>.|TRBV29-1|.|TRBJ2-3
TGCAGCGTCCTAGAAGGCACAGATACGCAGTATTTT
CSVLEGTDTQYF
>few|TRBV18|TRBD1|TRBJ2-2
TGTGCCAGCTCGCCCACAGGACAGGCGAAGGACACCGGGGAGCTGTTTTTT
CASSPTGQAKDTGELFF
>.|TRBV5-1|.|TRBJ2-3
TGCGCCAGCAGAGGTGCCCCTAGCACAGATACGCAGTATTTT
CASRGAPSTDTQYF
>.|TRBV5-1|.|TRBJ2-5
TGCGCCAGCAGCTTGAATGTTGGGGCGCGGAAGACCCAGTACTTC
CASSLNVGARKTQYF
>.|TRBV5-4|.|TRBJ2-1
TGTGCCAGCAGCTTAAGGGTCTCCTACAATGAGCAGTTCTTC
CASSLRVSYNEQFF
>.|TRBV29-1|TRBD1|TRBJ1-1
TGCAGCGTAGAGCCGGGACAGAGTATTGAAGCTTTCTTT
CSVEPGQSIEAFF
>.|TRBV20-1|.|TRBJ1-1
TGCAGTGCTAACCCCAGGTCTGAAGCTTTCTTT
CSANPRSEAFF
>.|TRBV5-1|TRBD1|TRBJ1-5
TGCGCCAGCAGCCCAGGGACAGGGGATCGCAATCAGCCCCAGCATTTT
CASSPGTGDRNQPQHF
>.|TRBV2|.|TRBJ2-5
TGTGCCAGCAGTGAGATGGAGACCCAGTACTTC
CASSEMETQYF
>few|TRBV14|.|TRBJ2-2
TGTGCCAGCAGCCAAGATTGGAACACCGGGGAGCTGTTTTTT
CASSQDWNTGELFF
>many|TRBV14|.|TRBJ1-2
TGTGCCAGCAGCCAAGATTCCCTGAGCTATGGCTACACCTTC
CASSQDSLSYGYTF
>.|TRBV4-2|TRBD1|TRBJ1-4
TGTGCCAGCAGCCGTAGTATCTCTGGGACAGCAAATAATGAAAAACTGTTTTTT
CASSRSISGTANNEKLFF
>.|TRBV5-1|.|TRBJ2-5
TGCGCCAGCAGCTTGGTCGCGTTAGAGACCCAGTACTTC
CASSLVALETQYF
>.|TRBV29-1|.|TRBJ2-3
TGCAGCGTTGAGAACAGGGATGCCACAGATACGCAGTATTTT
CSVENRDATDTQYF
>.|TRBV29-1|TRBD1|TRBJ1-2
TGCAGCGTTGTAGAGGGGGCATACTATGGCTACACCTTC
CSVVEGAYYGYTF
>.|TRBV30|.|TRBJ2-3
TGTGCCTGGAGCGTCCTTGTCGGGGGGCTCAGCACAGATACGCAGTATTTT
CAWSVLVGGLSTDTQYF
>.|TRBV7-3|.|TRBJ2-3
TGTGCCAGCAGCTCATCCTACGCAGATACGCAGTATTTT
CASSSSYADTQYF
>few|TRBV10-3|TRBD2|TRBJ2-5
TGTGCCATCAGCACCGGGACTAGCGGCCAAGAGACCCAGTACTTC
CAISTGTSGQETQYF
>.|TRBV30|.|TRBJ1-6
TGTGCCTGGAGTGCGACCGCCGCGGGCACACCCCTCCACTTT
CAWSATAAGTPLHF
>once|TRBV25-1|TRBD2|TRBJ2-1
TGTGCCAGCAGTCTTCCGTTTGGAAGCGGGGTCCCCAATGAGCAGTTCTTC
CASSLPFGSGVPNEQFF
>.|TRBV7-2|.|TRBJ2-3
TGTGCCAGCAGCTTAAACGTAGATACGCAGTATTTT
CASSLNVDTQYF
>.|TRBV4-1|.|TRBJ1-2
TGCGCCAGCAGCCCGAACAGGGCAAACTATGGCTACACCTTC
CASSPNRANYGYTF
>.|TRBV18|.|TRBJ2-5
TGTGCCAGCTCACCAAAAAGGACAGCCCAAGAGACCCAGTACTTC
CASSPKRTAQETQYF
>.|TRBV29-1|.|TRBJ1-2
TGCAGCGTTGAACTTGGGGCTGGCTACACCTTC
CSVELGAGYTF
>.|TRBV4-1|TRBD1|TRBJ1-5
TGCGCCAGCAGCGAAGGACAGGTTGACAATCAGCCCCAGCATTTT
CASSEGQVDNQPQHF
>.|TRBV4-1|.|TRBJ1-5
TGCGCCAGCAGCCTCGGACAGAACAATCAGCCCCAGCATTTT
CASSLGQNNQPQHF
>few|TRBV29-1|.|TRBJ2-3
TGCAGCACCCGACCGGGACCAGATACGCAGTATTTT
CSTRPGPDTQYF